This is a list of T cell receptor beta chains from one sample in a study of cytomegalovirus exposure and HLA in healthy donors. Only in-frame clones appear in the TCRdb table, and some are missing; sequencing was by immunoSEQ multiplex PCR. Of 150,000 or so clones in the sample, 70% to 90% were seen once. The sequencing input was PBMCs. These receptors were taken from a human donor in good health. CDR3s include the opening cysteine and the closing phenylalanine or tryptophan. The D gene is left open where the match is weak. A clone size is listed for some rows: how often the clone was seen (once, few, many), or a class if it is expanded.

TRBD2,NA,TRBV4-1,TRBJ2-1,CASSQAGTSVYNEQFF,TGCGCCAGCAGCCAGGCCGGGACTAGCGTGTACAATGAGCAGTTCTTC
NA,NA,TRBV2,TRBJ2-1,CASNGQKYNEQFF,TGTGCCAGCAATGGCCAGAAATACAATGAGCAGTTCTTC
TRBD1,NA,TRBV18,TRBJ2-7,CASSPGTGVREQYF,TGTGCCAGCTCTCCCGGGACAGGGGTGCGGGAGCAGTACTTC
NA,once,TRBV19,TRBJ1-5,CASSVTAYSNQPQHF,TGTGCCAGTAGTGTAACAGCCTATAGCAATCAGCCCCAGCATTTT
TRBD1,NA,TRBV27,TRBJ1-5,CASSQRTGDSNQPQHF,TGTGCCAGCAGTCAAAGGACAGGGGATAGCAATCAGCCCCAGCATTTT
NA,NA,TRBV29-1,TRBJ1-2,CSVEEGGNYGYTF,TGCAGCGTTGAAGAGGGGGGGAACTATGGCTACACCTTC
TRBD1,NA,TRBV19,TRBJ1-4,CASSPQIYRGANEKLFF,TGTGCCAGTAGTCCCCAAATCTACAGGGGCGCTAATGAAAAACTGTTTTTT
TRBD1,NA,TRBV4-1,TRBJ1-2,CASSQVGQGGNGYTF,TGCGCCAGCAGCCAAGTCGGACAGGGTGGAAATGGCTACACCTTC
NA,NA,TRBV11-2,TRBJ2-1,CASSLDRNNEQFF,TGTGCCAGCAGCCTGGACAGAAACAATGAGCAGTTCTTC
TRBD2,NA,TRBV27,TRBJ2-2,CASKLAEYTGELFF,TGTGCCAGCAAGCTAGCGGAGTACACCGGGGAGCTGTTTTTT
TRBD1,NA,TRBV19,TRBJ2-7,CASSPIGTGVDDEQYF,TGTGCCAGTAGCCCAATAGGGACAGGGGTGGATGACGAGCAGTACTTC
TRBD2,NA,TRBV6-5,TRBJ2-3,CASRPSGAFTDTQYF,TGTGCCAGCAGGCCTAGCGGGGCTTTCACAGATACGCAGTATTTT
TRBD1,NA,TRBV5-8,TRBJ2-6,CASSQTGSRSGANVLTF,TGTGCCAGCAGCCAGACAGGGTCCCGCTCTGGGGCCAACGTCCTGACTTTC
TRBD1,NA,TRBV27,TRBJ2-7,CASSSGQGNNEQYF,TGTGCCAGCAGTTCGGGACAGGGTAATAACGAGCAGTACTTC
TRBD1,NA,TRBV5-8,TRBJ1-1,CASSFYRGTEAFF,TGTGCCAGCAGCTTCTACAGGGGGACTGAAGCTTTCTTT
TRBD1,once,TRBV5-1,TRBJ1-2,CASGMEDREYRGYTF,TGCGCCAGTGGCATGGAAGACAGGGAATATCGTGGCTACACCTTC
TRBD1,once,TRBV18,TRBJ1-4,CASSPRGGTGEKLFF,TGTGCCAGCTCACCACGAGGGGGCACGGGGGAAAAACTGTTTTTT
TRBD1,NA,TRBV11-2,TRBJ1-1,CASSLGKGADTEAFF,TGTGCCAGCAGCTTAGGAAAGGGGGCGGACACTGAAGCTTTCTTT
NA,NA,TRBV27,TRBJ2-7,CASSVGGLSSYEQYF,TGTGCCAGCAGTGTCGGCGGCTTAAGCTCCTACGAGCAGTACTTC
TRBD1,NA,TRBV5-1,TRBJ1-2,CASSQSTGAYGYTF,TGCGCCAGCAGCCAGTCGACAGGGGCCTATGGCTACACCTTC
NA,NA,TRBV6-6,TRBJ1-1,CASSPTSNTEAFF,TGTGCCAGCAGCCCTACGTCGAACACTGAAGCTTTCTTT
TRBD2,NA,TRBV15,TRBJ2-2,CATSRFLAGGATGELFF,TGTGCCACCAGCAGGTTTCTAGCGGGGGGGGCCACCGGGGAGCTGTTTTTT
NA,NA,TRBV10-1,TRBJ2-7,CASRISGRDRDYEQYF,TGCGCCAGCAGAATCTCCGGGAGGGACAGGGACTACGAGCAGTACTTC
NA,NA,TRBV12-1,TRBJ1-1,CASSSAPQGGAEAFF,TGTGCCAGCAGCTCCGCCCCACAGGGGGGAGCTGAAGCTTTCTTT
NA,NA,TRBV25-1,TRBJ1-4,CASSAGQPGEKLFF,TGTGCCAGCAGTGCCGGACAGCCTGGTGAAAAACTGTTTTTT
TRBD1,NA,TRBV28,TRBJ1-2,CASSTGGSSNYGYTF,TGTGCCAGCAGTACAGGGGGCTCTTCTAACTATGGCTACACCTTC
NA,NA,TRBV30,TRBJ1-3,CAWSLWSGYSGNTIYF,TGTGCCTGGAGTTTGTGGTCCGGGTATAGTGGAAACACCATATATTTT
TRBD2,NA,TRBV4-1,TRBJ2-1,CASSQEGERGGGLYNEQFF,TGCGCCAGCAGCCAAGAGGGGGAGCGGGGCGGGGGGCTTTACAATGAGCAGTTCTTC
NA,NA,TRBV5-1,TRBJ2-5,CASTPGTKETQYF,TGCGCCAGCACCCCCGGGACAAAGGAGACCCAGTACTTC
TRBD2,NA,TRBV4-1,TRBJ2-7,CASSHTSDSYEQYF,TGCGCCAGCAGCCATACTAGCGACTCCTACGAGCAGTACTTC
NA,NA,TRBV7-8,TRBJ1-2,CASSTAGMRGYTF,TGTGCCAGCAGTACCGCAGGGATGCGGGGCTACACCTTC
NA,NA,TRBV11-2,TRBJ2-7,CASSHAWKESGHQYF,TGTGCCAGCAGCCACGCGTGGAAGGAATCAGGTCATCAGTACTTC
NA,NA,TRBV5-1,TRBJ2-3,CASSSTFDTQYF,TGCGCCAGCAGCTCAACATTTGATACGCAGTATTTT
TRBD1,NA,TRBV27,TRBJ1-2,CASSAPMGTGGFWGYTF,TGTGCCAGCAGTGCACCCATGGGGACAGGGGGCTTTTGGGGCTACACCTTC
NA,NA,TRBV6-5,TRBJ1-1,CASSPPRLGTEAFF,TGTGCCAGCAGTCCTCCTAGGTTGGGCACTGAAGCTTTCTTT
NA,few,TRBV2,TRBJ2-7,CASSPGGTVVYEQYF,TGTGCCAGCAGTCCCGGCGGGACAGTCGTCTACGAGCAGTACTTC
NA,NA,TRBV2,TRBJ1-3,CASSPRGDPAGNTIYF,TGTGCCAGCAGTCCCAGAGGTGATCCCGCAGGAAACACCATATATTTT
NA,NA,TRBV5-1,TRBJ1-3,CASSLQGDPGNTIYF,TGCGCCAGCAGCTTACAGGGTGATCCTGGAAACACCATATATTTT
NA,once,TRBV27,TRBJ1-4,CASRHLTRGTPRVNEKLFF,TGTGCCAGCAGACACCTCACCCGAGGGACACCTCGTGTTAATGAAAAACTGTTTTTT
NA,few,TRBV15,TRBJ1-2,CATSSVFREAYLYGYTF,TGTGCCACCAGCAGCGTATTCAGGGAAGCCTACCTCTATGGCTACACCTTC
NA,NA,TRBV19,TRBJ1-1,CASSSNRGSATEAFF,TGTGCCAGTAGTAGCAACCGAGGTTCGGCCACTGAAGCTTTCTTT
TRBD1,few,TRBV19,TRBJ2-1,CASSPGTGWAEQFF,TGTGCCAGTAGCCCCGGGACAGGGTGGGCTGAGCAGTTCTTC
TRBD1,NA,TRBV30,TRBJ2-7,CACIGRTGRREQYF,TGTGCCTGTATCGGACGGACAGGGAGACGCGAGCAGTACTTC
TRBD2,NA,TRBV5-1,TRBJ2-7,CASSWVAGSYEQYF,TGCGCCAGCAGCTGGGTAGCGGGGTCCTACGAGCAGTACTTC
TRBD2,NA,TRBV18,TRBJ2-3,CASSPGGSTDTQYF,TGTGCCAGCTCACCGGGAGGGAGCACAGATACGCAGTATTTT
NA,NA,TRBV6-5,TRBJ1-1,CASSYSAGPANTEAFF,TGTGCCAGCAGTTACTCCGCAGGCCCGGCGAACACTGAAGCTTTCTTT
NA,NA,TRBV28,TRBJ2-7,CASSPAHTVTYEQYF,TGTGCCAGCAGTCCTGCCCACACAGTTACCTACGAGCAGTACTTC